The clone carrying this T cell receptor beta chain was counted at least ten times. Its target is not known. The CDR3 spans 15 residues. Between the trimmed V and J ends, which lost 2 bases and 0 bases, there was a span of 9 bases. Germline CDR1 reads ENHRY; CDR2 reads SYGVKD. This sample was taken from a study of T cells in Graves' hyperthyroidism and ophthalmopathy. Study-wide findings and caveats: In the blood, most expanded thyroid clonotypes above 0.001 appeared as well.

Template material for amplifying TCR beta CDR3 regions consisted of RNA transcripts. When the TCR CDR3 underwent first-round RT-PCR, the HTBI primer set was used. Using its own MiXCR run on the multiplex PCR reads, TCRdb lists one record per CDR3 protein. The sample has roughly 660,000 distinct CDR3 sequences, around 16% seen once. The clonotype originates from a man aged 45-65 years with Graves' hyperthyroidism. The chain combines TRBV10-3 with TRBJ2-3; no reliable D call. Sequenced sample: blood. CDR3 amino acids: CAISERVTSTDTQYF. For the CDR3, the DNA is TGTGCCATCAGTGAGAGGGTGACTAGCACAGATACGCAGTATTTT.